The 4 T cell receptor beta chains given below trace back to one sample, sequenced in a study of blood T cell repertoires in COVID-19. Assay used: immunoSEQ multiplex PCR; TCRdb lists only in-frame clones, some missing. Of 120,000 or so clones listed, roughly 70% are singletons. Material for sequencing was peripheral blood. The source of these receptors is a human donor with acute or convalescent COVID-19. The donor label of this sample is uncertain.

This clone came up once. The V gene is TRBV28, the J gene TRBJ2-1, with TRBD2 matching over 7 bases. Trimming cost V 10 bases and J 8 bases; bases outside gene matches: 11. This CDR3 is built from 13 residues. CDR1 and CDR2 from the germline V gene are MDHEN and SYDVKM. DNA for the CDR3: TGTGCCACCGGCGTTGGGGCGGGGGATGAGCAGTTCTTC. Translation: CATGVGAGDEQFF.

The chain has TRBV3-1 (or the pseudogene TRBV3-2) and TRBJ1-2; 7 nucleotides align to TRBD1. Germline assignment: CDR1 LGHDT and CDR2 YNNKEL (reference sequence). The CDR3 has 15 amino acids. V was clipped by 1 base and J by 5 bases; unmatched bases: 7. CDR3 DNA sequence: TGTGCCAGCAGCCAAGCCCCCGGGACAGCGTATGGCTACACCTTC. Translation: CASSQAPGTAYGYTF.

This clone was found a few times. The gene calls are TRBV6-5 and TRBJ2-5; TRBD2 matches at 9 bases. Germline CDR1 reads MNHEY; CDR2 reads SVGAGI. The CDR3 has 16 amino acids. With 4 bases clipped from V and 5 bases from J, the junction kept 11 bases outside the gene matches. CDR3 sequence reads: CASSSLAGGPTETQYF. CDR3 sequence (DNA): TGTGCCAGCAGTTCCCTTGCGGGGGGGCCTACGGAGACCCAGTACTTC.

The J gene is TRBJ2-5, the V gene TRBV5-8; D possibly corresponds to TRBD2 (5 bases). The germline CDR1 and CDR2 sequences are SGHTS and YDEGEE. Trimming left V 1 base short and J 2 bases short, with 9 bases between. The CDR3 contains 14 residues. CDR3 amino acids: CASSLLRTQETQYF. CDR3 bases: TGTGCCAGCAGCTTGCTCAGGACTCAAGAGACCCAGTACTTC.